This TCR beta chain was identified in a study of CD8 T cells in Susac syndrome. Random hexamers served to reverse transcribe about 0.5 to 1 ug RNA. It was immunoSEQ multiplex PCR that amplified TCR beta CDR3 across 54 Vbeta and 13 Jbeta. TCRdb reprocessed the immunoSEQ multiplex PCR reads with MiXCR, giving one entry per CDR3 protein. The sample carries 200,000 or so distinct CDR3 sequences, around 96% recorded once. Germline CDR1 DFQATT, CDR2 SNEGSKA (reference sequence). With V trimmed by 5 bases and J by 3 bases, 6 bases remained unmatched. This CDR3 contains 13 residues. Material: CD4+ T cells from PBMCs. This chain joins TRBV20-1 and TRBJ2-7; 8 bases map to TRBD2. This clonotype originated in a human donor with multiple sclerosis. CDR3 nucleotide sequence: TGCAGTGCTTACCGGGGGGGCGGCTACGAGCAGTACTTC. This codes for CSAYRGGGYEQYF.